This T cell receptor (beta chain) was retrieved from a study of radiation and T cells in renal cell carcinoma. Whole-study findings and limits: Pretreatment tumor biopsies were lacking, so baseline clonotypes are unknown.

Worth noting for this clone: Its antigen is not known.

Per the germline V gene, CDR1 is SGHNT and CDR2 is YENEEA. The CDR3 consists of 13 residues. Trimming pared 5 bases from V and 4 bases from J, leaving 12 bases between. Assay used: immunoSEQ multiplex PCR; TCRdb lists only in-frame clones, some missing. The sample has some 80,000 clones, approximately 86% seen once. As to time point: blood 2 weeks post-SBRT. The treatment was: 15 Gy SBRT to primary tumor, nephrectomy 4 weeks later. The tumor was a clear cell renal cell carcinoma. The specimen comprised blood, sampled from a patient whose treatment included radiotherapy and nephrectomy. The V gene is TRBV11-3, the J gene TRBJ2-7; D not resolved. This receptor was taken from a woman aged 50 to 60 with renal cell carcinoma. CDR3 loop: CASSQDPTYEQYF. The CDR3 DNA sequence: TGTGCCAGCAGCCAAGACCCCACTTACGAGCAGTACTTC.